The clone carrying this T cell receptor beta chain has a handful of counts. The antigen is undetermined. The CDR3 runs to 15 residues. Data came from immunoSEQ multiplex PCR; TCRdb stores just in-frame clones and leaves some out. The profile shows tens of thousands of clones, approximately 85% of them singletons. This sample was included in a study of OX40 agonist ivuxolimab in advanced cancers. Across the whole study: Every 2 weeks, ivuxolimab was infused into the patients intravenously at between 0.01 and 10 mg/kg. Study-wide findings and caveats: No antigen was identified for the clonally expanded peripheral T cells. CD4+ and CD8+ T cells in blood underwent clonal expansion by week 6 at 0.1 to 3.0 mg/kg.

This chain links TRBV12-2 with TRBJ2-5; the table's D call, TRBD1, has no DNA check behind it. TRBV12-2 corresponds to a pseudogene. The sample consisted of CD4+ or CD8+ T cells sorted from blood, taken in a trial of the OX40 agonist ivuxolimab. This receptor was identified in an adult with an advanced solid tumor such as melanoma, head and neck, liver or kidney cancer. The chain's CDR3 is CASRLGRDRQETQYF. CDR3 nucleotides: TGTGCAAGTCGCTTAGGGAGGGACAGACAAGAGACCCAGTACTTC.